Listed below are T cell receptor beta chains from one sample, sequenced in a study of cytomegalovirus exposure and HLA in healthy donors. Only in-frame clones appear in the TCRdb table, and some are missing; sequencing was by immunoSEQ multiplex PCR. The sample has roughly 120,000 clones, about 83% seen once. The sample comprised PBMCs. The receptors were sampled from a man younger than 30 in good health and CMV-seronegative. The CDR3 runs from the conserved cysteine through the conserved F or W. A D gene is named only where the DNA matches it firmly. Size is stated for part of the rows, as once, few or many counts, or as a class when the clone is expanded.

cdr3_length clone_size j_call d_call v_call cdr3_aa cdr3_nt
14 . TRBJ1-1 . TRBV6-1 CASSERQRNTEAFF TGTGCCAGCAGTGAACGGCAGCGGAACACTGAAGCTTTCTTT
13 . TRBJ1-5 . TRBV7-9 CASSLDGNQPQHF TGTGCCAGCAGCTTAGACGGTAATCAGCCCCAGCATTTT
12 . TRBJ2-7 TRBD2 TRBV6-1 CASSLAGDEQYF TGTGCCAGCAGCCTAGCGGGAGACGAGCAGTACTTC
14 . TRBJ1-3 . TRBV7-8 CASSLGRSGNTIYF TGTGCCAGCAGCTTGGGGCGGTCTGGAAACACCATATATTTT
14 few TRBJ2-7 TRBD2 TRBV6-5 CASSPLAGSYEQYF TGTGCCAGCAGCCCACTAGCGGGCTCCTACGAGCAGTACTTC
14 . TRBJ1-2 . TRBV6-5 CASSPRGGDYGYTF TGTGCCAGCAGTCCCCGTGGGGGCGACTATGGCTACACCTTC
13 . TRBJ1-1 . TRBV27 CASSFTGNTEAFF TGTGCCAGCAGTTTTACAGGGAACACTGAAGCTTTCTTT
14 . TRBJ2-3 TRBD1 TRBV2 CASSGGGVADTQYF TGTGCCAGCAGTGGAGGGGGCGTAGCAGATACGCAGTATTTT
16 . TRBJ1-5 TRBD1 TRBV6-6 CASSRTQGGGDQPQHF TGTGCCAGCAGCCGCACCCAAGGGGGCGGAGATCAGCCCCAGCATTTT
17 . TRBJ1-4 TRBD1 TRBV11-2 CASSLVMGHRGGEKLFF TGTGCCAGCAGCTTAGTGATGGGACACAGGGGGGGGGAAAAACTGTTTTTT
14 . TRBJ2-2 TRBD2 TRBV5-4 CASSLGLAGGELFF TGTGCCAGCAGCCTCGGACTAGCGGGCGGGGAGCTGTTTTTT
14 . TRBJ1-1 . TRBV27 CASSPRGMNTEAFF TGTGCCAGCAGTCCACGGGGGATGAACACTGAAGCTTTCTTT
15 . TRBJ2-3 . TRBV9 CASSGDWASTDTQYF TGTGCCAGCAGCGGGGACTGGGCTAGCACAGATACGCAGTATTTT
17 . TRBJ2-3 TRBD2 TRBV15 CATSRDHLAGDTDTQYF TGTGCCACCAGCAGAGATCACCTAGCGGGGGACACAGATACGCAGTATTTT